This entry features one T cell receptor (beta chain) sequence. This entry is derived from a study of control samples from healthy donors and cancer patients. Some clones are missing from TCRdb's copy, which holds only in-frame ones; the method was immunoSEQ multiplex PCR. This table holds roughly 76,000 clones, less than 95% found once. Trimming left V 0 bases short and J 7 bases short, with 7 bases between. CDR1 and CDR2 from the germline V gene are SQVTM and ANQGSEA. CDR3 length equals 12 residues. The gene calls are TRBV29-1 and TRBJ1-5; D gene unclear. The clonotype was recovered from a woman between 40 and 55 years old in good health. Sequenced: blood. The CDR3 is CSVEDEGQPQHF. DNA for the CDR3: TGCAGCGTTGAAGACGAAGGGCAGCCCCAGCATTTT.